The clone carrying this T cell receptor (beta chain) was observed a single time. The table came from immunoSEQ multiplex PCR; TCRdb's copy has only in-frame clones and leaves some out. The sample carries approximately 90,000 clones, approximately 91% recorded once. This entry is derived from a study of blood T cell repertoires in COVID-19. The ends lost 1 base at V and 9 bases at J; junction bases unmatched: 2. The CDR3 runs 12 residues. This TCR came from a man aged 55 to 70 with COVID-19, enrolled during active disease. Sequencing was performed on peripheral blood. V and J are TRBV12-3 or TRBV12-4 and TRBJ2-7; 8 bases are a match to TRBD2. This CDR3 reads CASSLGLAGQYF. CDR3 coding DNA: TGTGCCAGCAGTTTAGGGCTAGCGGGGCAGTACTTC.